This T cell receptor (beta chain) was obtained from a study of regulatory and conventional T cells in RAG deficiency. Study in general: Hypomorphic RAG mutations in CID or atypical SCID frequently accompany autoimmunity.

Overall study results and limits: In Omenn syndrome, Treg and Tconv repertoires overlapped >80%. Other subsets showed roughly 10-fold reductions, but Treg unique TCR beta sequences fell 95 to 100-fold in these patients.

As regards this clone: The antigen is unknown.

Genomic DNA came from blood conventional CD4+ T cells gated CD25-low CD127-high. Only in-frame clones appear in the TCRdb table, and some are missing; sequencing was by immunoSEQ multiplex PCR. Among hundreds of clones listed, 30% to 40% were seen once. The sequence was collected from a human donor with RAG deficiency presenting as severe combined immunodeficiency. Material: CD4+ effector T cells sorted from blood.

The CDR3 bases are TGTGCCAGCAGCACCTGGACAGCCTACGAGCAGTACTTC. Translated: CASSTWTAYEQYF. V gene TRBV7-1 combines with J gene TRBJ2-7; perhaps TRBD1 as D (6 bases). TRBV7-1 is assigned to the ORF class and has an uncertain function. Trimming removed 5 bases from V and 2 bases from J, with 10 bases in between. The CDR3 runs to 13 residues.